A selection of T cell receptor beta chains follows, all from one sample in a study of blood T cells in healthy people across ages. TCRdb passed the 5' RACE reads through MiXCR, listing each CDR3 protein once. The data show some 790,000 distinct CDR3 sequences, 29% seen once. Material: blood. These receptors originate from a woman older than 75 in good health. The conserved cysteine and the conserved F or W are not part of the CDR3 here.

J gene: TRBJ2-2
CDR3 length: 12
V gene: TRBV10-2
CDR3 protein: ASRPQGNTGELF

J gene: TRBJ2-2
CDR3 length: 9
V gene: TRBV29-1
CDR3 protein: SVGNTGELF

J gene: TRBJ2-3
CDR3 length: 12
V gene: TRBV7-2
CDR3 protein: ASSLGGVTDTQY

J gene: TRBJ2-1
CDR3 length: 11
V gene: TRBV27
CDR3 protein: ASRFSGGNEQF

J gene: TRBJ2-4
CDR3 length: 11
V gene: TRBV18
CDR3 protein: ASSPRMQVEQY

J gene: TRBJ2-1
CDR3 length: 11
V gene: TRBV11-2
CDR3 protein: ASSLERGFGQF

J gene: TRBJ2-5
CDR3 length: 9
V gene: TRBV10-3
CDR3 protein: AVGTEKTQY

J gene: NA
CDR3 length: 11
V gene: TRBV25-1
CDR3 protein: ASRSPGISEQY

J gene: TRBJ1-2
CDR3 length: 14
V gene: TRBV5-6
CDR3 protein: ASSLEGPWANYGYT

J gene: TRBJ2-1
CDR3 length: 14
V gene: TRBV7-2
CDR3 protein: ASSLGVGQGVYEQF

J gene: TRBJ2-6
CDR3 length: 13
V gene: TRBV12-3/TRBV12-4
CDR3 protein: ASRGDNSGANVLT

J gene: TRBJ2-1
CDR3 length: 13
V gene: TRBV19
CDR3 protein: ASSLDRGQVNEQF

J gene: TRBJ2-4
CDR3 length: 13
V gene: TRBV14
CDR3 protein: ASSRRTGSGNIQY

J gene: TRBJ2-2
CDR3 length: 14
V gene: TRBV6-2/TRBV6-3
CDR3 protein: ASSYPITGIAGELF

J gene: TRBJ2-2
CDR3 length: 12
V gene: TRBV6-2/TRBV6-3
CDR3 protein: ASKSTGDTGELF

J gene: TRBJ2-1
CDR3 length: 14
V gene: TRBV4-1
CDR3 protein: ASSHLAGGIYNEQF

J gene: TRBJ2-1
CDR3 length: 14
V gene: TRBV10-3
CDR3 protein: AIGDFSNGGSNEQF

J gene: TRBJ2-2
CDR3 length: 12
V gene: TRBV27
CDR3 protein: ASSFFGEIGELF

J gene: TRBJ2-4
CDR3 length: 14
V gene: TRBV12-3/TRBV12-4
CDR3 protein: ASSPRQVLAKNIQY

J gene: TRBJ1-6
CDR3 length: 14
V gene: TRBV4-2
CDR3 protein: ASSQDWAGSNSPLH

J gene: TRBJ1-2
CDR3 length: 20
V gene: TRBV6-5
CDR3 protein: ASSYSQGGSVLSSHSNYGYT

J gene: TRBJ2-3
CDR3 length: 11
V gene: TRBV5-1
CDR3 protein: ANTRDSTDTQY

J gene: TRBJ2-3
CDR3 length: 12
V gene: TRBV5-1
CDR3 protein: ASSQAVGTDTQY

J gene: TRBJ2-7
CDR3 length: 11
V gene: TRBV25-1
CDR3 protein: ASSGPLKNTQY

J gene: TRBJ1-1
CDR3 length: 13
V gene: TRBV7-9
CDR3 protein: ASSSSSSTNTEAF

J gene: TRBJ2-3
CDR3 length: 10
V gene: TRBV2
CDR3 protein: ASRSGEGTQY

J gene: TRBJ2-3
CDR3 length: 14
V gene: TRBV6-2/TRBV6-3
CDR3 protein: ASSYSRGTSTDTQY

J gene: TRBJ2-4
CDR3 length: 13
V gene: TRBV7-2
CDR3 protein: ASSSRVQGKNIQY

J gene: TRBJ2-3
CDR3 length: 13
V gene: TRBV19
CDR3 protein: ASSMLGTGRDTQY

J gene: NA
CDR3 length: 13
V gene: TRBV21-1
CDR3 protein: ASSMDVFKGETQY

J gene: TRBJ1-1
CDR3 length: 9
V gene: TRBV6-2/TRBV6-3
CDR3 protein: ASEENTEAF

J gene: TRBJ1-1
CDR3 length: 11
V gene: TRBV15
CDR3 protein: ATSSDRNTEAF

J gene: TRBJ2-5
CDR3 length: 10
V gene: TRBV20-1
CDR3 protein: SAVWQKKTQY

J gene: TRBJ2-7
CDR3 length: 12
V gene: TRBV7-9
CDR3 protein: ASRRQGETYEQY

J gene: TRBJ2-3
CDR3 length: 12
V gene: TRBV12-3/TRBV12-4
CDR3 protein: ASSRDSPPDTQY

J gene: TRBJ2-3
CDR3 length: 16
V gene: TRBV15
CDR3 protein: ATSRSRIAGGPKDTQY

J gene: TRBJ2-3
CDR3 length: 13
V gene: TRBV18
CDR3 protein: ASSPQLALTDTRY

J gene: TRBJ2-5
CDR3 length: 12
V gene: TRBV10-3
CDR3 protein: AISGSGGVETQY

J gene: TRBJ2-3
CDR3 length: 14
V gene: TRBV11-2
CDR3 protein: ASSSRLAGASDTQY

J gene: TRBJ2-3
CDR3 length: 15
V gene: TRBV11-2
CDR3 protein: ASSLVGTSGGRDTQY

J gene: TRBJ2-5
CDR3 length: 14
V gene: TRBV20-1
CDR3 protein: SARDRGLAAIETQY

J gene: TRBJ2-7
CDR3 length: 11
V gene: TRBV20-1
CDR3 protein: SANPGQGGIQY

J gene: TRBJ1-1
CDR3 length: 14
V gene: TRBV5-1
CDR3 protein: ASSLAGGQAHTEAF

J gene: TRBJ1-5
CDR3 length: 12
V gene: TRBV6-6
CDR3 protein: ASSYATGLSPQH

J gene: TRBJ2-5
CDR3 length: 14
V gene: TRBV5-1
CDR3 protein: ASSREASGGQETRY

J gene: TRBJ1-4
CDR3 length: 12
V gene: TRBV12-3/TRBV12-4
CDR3 protein: ASTIGQGHEKLF

J gene: TRBJ1-4
CDR3 length: 14
V gene: TRBV7-9
CDR3 protein: TSSPDGFRDKRELF

J gene: TRBJ1-5
CDR3 length: 12
V gene: TRBV6-2/TRBV6-3
CDR3 protein: ASSDGQRNQPQH

J gene: TRBJ2-7
CDR3 length: 14
V gene: TRBV28
CDR3 protein: ASISPRDRANYEQY

J gene: TRBJ1-2
CDR3 length: 12
V gene: TRBV5-1
CDR3 protein: ASSGDGSNYGYT

J gene: TRBJ1-1
CDR3 length: 11
V gene: TRBV20-1
CDR3 protein: SARSPVDTEAF

J gene: TRBJ2-7
CDR3 length: 12
V gene: TRBV29-1
CDR3 protein: SAGRDRGSYEQY

J gene: TRBJ2-1
CDR3 length: 10
V gene: TRBV7-9
CDR3 protein: ASSSIGHEQF

J gene: TRBJ2-6
CDR3 length: 15
V gene: TRBV30
CDR3 protein: AWSVQGQTSGANVLT

J gene: TRBJ2-2
CDR3 length: 14
V gene: TRBV11-2
CDR3 protein: ASSPLGGRRTGELF

J gene: TRBJ2-1
CDR3 length: 12
V gene: TRBV5-1
CDR3 protein: ASSSQGGYNEQF

J gene: TRBJ1-5
CDR3 length: 15
V gene: TRBV24-1
CDR3 protein: ATSDSSVSGDNQPQH

J gene: TRBJ2-1
CDR3 length: 13
V gene: TRBV20-1
CDR3 protein: SARESGGDHNEQF

J gene: TRBJ2-3
CDR3 length: 12
V gene: TRBV7-2
CDR3 protein: ASSPTGRGDTQY

J gene: TRBJ2-7
CDR3 length: 14
V gene: TRBV12-3/TRBV12-4
CDR3 protein: ASSFLAGQVGYEQY